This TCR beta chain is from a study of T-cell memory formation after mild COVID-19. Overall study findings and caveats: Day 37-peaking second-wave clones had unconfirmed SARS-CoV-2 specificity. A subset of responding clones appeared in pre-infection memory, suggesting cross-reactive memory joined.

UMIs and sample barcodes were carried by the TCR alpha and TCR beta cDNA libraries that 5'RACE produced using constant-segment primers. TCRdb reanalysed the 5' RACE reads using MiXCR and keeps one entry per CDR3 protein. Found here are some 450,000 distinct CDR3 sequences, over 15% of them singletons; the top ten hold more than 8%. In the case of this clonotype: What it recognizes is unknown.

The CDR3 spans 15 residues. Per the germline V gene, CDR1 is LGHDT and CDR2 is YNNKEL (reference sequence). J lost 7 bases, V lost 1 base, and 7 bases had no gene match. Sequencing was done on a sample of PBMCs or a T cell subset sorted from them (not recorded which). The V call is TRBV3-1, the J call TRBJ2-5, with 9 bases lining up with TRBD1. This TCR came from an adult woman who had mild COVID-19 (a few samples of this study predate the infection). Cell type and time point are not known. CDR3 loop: CASSQARQGVGTQYF. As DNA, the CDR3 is TGTGCCAGCAGCCAAGCACGACAGGGGGTAGGGACCCAGTACTTC.